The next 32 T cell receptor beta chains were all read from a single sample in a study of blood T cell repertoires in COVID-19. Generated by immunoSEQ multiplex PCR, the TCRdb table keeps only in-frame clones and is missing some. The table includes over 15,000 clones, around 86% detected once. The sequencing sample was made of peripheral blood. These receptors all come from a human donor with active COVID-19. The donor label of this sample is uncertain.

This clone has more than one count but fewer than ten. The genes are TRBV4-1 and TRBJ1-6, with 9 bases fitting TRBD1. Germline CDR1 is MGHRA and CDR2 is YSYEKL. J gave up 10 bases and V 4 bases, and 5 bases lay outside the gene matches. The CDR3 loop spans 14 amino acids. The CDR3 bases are TGCGCCAGCAGCCTCCGGGACAGGGCCTCACCCCTCCACTTT. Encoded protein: CASSLRDRASPLHF.

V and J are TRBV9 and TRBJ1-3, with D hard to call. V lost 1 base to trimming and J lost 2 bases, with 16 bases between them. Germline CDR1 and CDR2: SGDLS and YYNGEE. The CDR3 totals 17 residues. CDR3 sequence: CASSVSPPSSAGNTIYF. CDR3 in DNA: TGTGCCAGCAGCGTATCACCCCCCTCTTCGGCTGGAAACACCATATATTTT.

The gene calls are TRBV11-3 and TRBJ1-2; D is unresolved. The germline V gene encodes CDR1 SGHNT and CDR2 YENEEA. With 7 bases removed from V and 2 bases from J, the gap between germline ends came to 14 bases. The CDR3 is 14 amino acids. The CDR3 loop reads CASNAIAVNYGYTF. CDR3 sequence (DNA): TGTGCCAGCAACGCAATAGCGGTAAACTATGGCTACACCTTC.

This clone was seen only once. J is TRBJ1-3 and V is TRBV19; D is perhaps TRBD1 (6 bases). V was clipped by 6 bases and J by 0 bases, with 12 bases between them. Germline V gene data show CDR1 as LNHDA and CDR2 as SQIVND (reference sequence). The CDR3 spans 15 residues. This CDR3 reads CASRTQGGSGNTIYF. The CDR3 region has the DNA TGTGCCAGTAGAACCCAAGGGGGCTCTGGAAACACCATATATTTT.

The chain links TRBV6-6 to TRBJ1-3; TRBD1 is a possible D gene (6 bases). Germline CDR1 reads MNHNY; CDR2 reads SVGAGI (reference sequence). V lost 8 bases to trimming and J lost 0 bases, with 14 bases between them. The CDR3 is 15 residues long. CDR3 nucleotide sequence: TGTGCCAGCCAGGGGCAAGGAATCTCTGGAAACACCATATATTTT. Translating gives CASQGQGISGNTIYF.

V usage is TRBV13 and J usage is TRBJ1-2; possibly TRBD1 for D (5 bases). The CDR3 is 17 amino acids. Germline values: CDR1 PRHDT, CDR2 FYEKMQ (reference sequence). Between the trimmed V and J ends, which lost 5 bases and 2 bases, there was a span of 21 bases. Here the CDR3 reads CASSLPGRQPQNYGYTF. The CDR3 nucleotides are TGTGCCAGCAGCCTCCCCGGACGACAGCCTCAGAACTATGGCTACACCTTC.

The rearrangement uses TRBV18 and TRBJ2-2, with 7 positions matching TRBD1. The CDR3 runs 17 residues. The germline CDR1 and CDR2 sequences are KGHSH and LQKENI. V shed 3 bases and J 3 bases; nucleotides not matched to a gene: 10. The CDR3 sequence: CASSPQTGFTDTGELFF. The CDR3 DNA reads TGTGCCAGCTCACCGCAGACAGGGTTCACGGACACCGGGGAGCTGTTTTTT.

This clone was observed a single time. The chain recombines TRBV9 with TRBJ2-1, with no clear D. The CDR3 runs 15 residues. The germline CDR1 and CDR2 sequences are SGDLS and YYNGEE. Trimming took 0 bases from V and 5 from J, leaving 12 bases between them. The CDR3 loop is CASSVAWAENNEQFF. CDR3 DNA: TGTGCCAGCAGCGTAGCTTGGGCTGAGAACAATGAGCAGTTCTTC.

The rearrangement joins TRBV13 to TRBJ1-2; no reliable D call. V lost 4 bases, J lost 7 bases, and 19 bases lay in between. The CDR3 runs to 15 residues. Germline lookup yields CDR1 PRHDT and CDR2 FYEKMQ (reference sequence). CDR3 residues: CASSSERRISSGYTF. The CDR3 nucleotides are TGTGCCAGCAGCTCCGAACGGAGGATTTCAAGTGGCTACACCTTC. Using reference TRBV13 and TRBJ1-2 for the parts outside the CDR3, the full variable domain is AAGVIQSPRHLIKEKRETATLKCYPIPRHDTVYWYQQGPGQDPQFLISFYEKMQSDKGSIPDRFSAQQFSDYHSELNMSSLELGDSALYFCASSSERRISSGYTFGSGTRLTVV.

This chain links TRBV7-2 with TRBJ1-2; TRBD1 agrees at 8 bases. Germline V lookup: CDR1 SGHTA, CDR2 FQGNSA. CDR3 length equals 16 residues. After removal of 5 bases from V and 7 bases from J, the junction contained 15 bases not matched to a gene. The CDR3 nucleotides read TGTGCCAGCAGCGCCTTCGCAGGGGGCGCAATGACTGGCTACACCTTC. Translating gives CASSAFAGGAMTGYTF.

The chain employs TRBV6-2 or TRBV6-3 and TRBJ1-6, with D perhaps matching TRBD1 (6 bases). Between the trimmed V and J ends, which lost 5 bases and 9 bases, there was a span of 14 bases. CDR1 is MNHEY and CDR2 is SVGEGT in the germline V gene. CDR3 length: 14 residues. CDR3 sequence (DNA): TGTGCCAGCAGTGACGGGGGGCTTCGTTCACCCCTCCACTTT. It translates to CASSDGGLRSPLHF.

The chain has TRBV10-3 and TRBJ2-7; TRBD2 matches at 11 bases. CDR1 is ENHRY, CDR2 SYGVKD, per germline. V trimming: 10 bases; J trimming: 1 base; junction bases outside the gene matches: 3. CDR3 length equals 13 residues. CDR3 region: CASRLAGSYEQYF. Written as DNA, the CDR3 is TGTGCCAGCCGACTAGCGGGGTCCTACGAGCAGTACTTC.

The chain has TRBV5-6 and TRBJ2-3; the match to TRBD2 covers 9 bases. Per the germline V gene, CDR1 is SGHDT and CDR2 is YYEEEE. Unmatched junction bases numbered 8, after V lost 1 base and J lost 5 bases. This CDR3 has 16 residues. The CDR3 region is CASSLRIAGAGDTQYF. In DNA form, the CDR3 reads TGTGCCAGCAGCTTGCGGATAGCGGGGGCGGGAGATACGCAGTATTTT.

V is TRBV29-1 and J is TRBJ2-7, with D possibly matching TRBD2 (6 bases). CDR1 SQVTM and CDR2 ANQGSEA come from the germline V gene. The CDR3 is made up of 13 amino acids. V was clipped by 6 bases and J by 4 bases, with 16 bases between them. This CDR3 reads CSVLIGTSYEQYF. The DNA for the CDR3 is TGCAGCGTCTTGATCGGGACTTCTTACGAGCAGTACTTC.

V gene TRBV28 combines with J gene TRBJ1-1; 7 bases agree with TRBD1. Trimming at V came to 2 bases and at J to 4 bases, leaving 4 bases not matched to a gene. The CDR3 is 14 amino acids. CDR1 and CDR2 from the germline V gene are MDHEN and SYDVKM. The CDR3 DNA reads TGTGCCAGCAGTTTAACAGCAGGGGGCACTGAAGCTTTCTTT. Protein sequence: CASSLTAGGTEAFF.

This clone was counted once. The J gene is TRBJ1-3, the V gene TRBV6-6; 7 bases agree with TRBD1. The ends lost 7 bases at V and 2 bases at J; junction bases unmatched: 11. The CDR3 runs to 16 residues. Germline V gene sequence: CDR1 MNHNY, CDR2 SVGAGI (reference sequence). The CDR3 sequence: CASILTYRGTGNTIYF. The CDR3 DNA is TGTGCCAGCATCCTGACTTACAGGGGAACTGGAAACACCATATATTTT.

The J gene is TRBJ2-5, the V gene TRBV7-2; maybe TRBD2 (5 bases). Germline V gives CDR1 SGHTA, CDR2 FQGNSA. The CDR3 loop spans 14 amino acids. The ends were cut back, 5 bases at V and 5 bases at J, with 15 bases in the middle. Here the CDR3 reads CASSPTGSAETQYF. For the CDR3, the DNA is TGTGCCAGCAGCCCTACGGGATCAGCGGAGACCCAGTACTTC.

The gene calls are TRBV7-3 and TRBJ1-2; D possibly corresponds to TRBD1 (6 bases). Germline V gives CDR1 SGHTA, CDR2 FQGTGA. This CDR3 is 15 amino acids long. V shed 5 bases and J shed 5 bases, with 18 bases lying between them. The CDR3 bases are TGTGCCAGCAGCGCCAACAGGGTTTCACGATATGGCTACACCTTC. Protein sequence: CASSANRVSRYGYTF.

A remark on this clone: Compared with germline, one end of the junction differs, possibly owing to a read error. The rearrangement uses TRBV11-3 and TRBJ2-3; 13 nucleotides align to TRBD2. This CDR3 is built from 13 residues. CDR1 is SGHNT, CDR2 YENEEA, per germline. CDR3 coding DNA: TGTGCCAGCAGCCAGACTAGCGGGGGGTCCTTGGATTTT. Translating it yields CASSQTSGGSLDF. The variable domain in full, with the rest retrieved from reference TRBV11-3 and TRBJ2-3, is EAGVVQSPRYKIIEKKQPVAFWCNPISGHNTLYWYLQNLGQGPELLIRYENEEAVDDSQLPKDRFSAERLKGVDSTLKIQPAELGDSAVYLCASSQTSGGSLDFGPGTRLTVL.

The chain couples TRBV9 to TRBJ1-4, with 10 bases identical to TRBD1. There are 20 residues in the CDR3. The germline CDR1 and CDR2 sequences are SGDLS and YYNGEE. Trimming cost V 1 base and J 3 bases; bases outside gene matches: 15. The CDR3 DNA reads TGTGCCAGCAGCGTAAAGGGGGACAGGGGATTCGAGGTGGCTAATGAAAAACTGTTTTTT. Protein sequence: CASSVKGDRGFEVANEKLFF.

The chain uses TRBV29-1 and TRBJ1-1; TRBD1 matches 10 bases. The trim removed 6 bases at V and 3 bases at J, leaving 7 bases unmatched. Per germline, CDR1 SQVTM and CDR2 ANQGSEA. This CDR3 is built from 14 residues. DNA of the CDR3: TGCAGCGTGAACCCCGGGACAGGGGACACTGAAGCTTTCTTT. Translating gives CSVNPGTGDTEAFF.

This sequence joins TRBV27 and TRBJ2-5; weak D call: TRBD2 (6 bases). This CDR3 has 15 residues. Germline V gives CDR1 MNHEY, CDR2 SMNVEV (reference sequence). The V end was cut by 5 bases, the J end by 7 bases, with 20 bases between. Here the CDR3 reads CASSVLASTKGTQYF. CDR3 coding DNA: TGTGCCAGCAGTGTCCTAGCGTCTACCAAAGGGACCCAGTACTTC.

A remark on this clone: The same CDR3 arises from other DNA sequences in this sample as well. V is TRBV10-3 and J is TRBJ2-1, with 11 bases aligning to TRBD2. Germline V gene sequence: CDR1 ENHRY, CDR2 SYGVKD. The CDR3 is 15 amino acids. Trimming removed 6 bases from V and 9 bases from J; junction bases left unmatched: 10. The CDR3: CAISMKASGGSEQFF. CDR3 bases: TGTGCCATCAGCATGAAGGCTAGCGGGGGGAGTGAGCAGTTCTTC.

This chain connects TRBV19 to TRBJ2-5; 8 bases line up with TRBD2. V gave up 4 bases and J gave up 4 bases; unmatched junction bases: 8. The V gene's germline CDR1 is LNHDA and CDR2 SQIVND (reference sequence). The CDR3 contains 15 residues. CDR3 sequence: CASSTGLGGSETQYF. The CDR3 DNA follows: TGTGCCAGTAGTACGGGACTAGGTGGGTCAGAGACCCAGTACTTC.

The CDR3 protein is CASSQAGTSGTHEQFF. The CDR3 region has the DNA TGTGCCAGCAGCCAAGCCGGGACTAGCGGTACCCATGAGCAGTTCTTC. The chain recombines TRBV4-2 with TRBJ2-1, with TRBD2 identical over 11 bases. J lost 8 bases, V lost 1 base, and 7 bases had no gene match. The CDR3 is made up of 16 amino acids. The germline V gene encodes CDR1 LGHNA and CDR2 YNFKEQ.

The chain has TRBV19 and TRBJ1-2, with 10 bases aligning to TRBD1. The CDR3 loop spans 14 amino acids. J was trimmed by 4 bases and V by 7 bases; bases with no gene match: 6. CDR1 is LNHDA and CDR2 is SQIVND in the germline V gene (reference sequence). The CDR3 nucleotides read TGTGCCAGTACCCCGGGACAGGGGATCTATGGCTACACCTTC. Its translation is CASTPGQGIYGYTF.

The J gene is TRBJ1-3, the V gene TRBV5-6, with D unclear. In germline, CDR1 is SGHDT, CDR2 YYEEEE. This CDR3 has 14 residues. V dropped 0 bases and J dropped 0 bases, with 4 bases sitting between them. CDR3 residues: CASSLDSSGNTIYF. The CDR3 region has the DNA TGTGCCAGCAGCTTGGACAGCTCTGGAAACACCATATATTTT.

The DNA of the CDR3 is TGCGCCAGCAGTGAGTCTCGGACAGGCACTTGGGGAGGCTACACCTTC. Translating gives CASSESRTGTWGGYTF. The chain links TRBV10-2 to TRBJ1-2; 7 nucleotides match TRBD1. This CDR3 has 16 residues. Trimming removed 0 bases from V and 8 bases from J; junction bases left unmatched: 12. Germline loops: CDR1 WSHSY, CDR2 SAAADI.

Here the CDR3 DNA reads TGTGCCAGAAGCTTAGGGCCCTGTGTGACAGGGTACGCGGGTAATGAAAAACTGTTTTTT. It encodes CARSLGPCVTGYAGNEKLFF. The chain carries TRBV5-3 and TRBJ1-4, with 7 nucleotides matching TRBD1. TRBV5-3 is an open reading frame whose function is uncertain. The V segment lost 2 bases and the J segment 4 bases; nucleotides outside the gene matches: 20. There are 20 residues in the CDR3.

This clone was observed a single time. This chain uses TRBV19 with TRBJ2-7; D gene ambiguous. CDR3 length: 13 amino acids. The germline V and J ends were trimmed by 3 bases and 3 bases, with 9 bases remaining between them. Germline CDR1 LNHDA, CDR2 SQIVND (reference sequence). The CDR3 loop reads CASSIGGFYEQYF. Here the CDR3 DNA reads TGTGCCAGTAGTATCGGTGGTTTCTACGAGCAGTACTTC.

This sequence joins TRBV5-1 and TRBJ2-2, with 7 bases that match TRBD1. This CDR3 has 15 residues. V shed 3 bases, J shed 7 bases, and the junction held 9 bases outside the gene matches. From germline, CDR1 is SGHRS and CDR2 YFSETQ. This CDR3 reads CASSSGTAVVGELFF. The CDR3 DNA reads TGCGCCAGCAGCTCCGGGACAGCTGTTGTCGGGGAGCTGTTTTTT.

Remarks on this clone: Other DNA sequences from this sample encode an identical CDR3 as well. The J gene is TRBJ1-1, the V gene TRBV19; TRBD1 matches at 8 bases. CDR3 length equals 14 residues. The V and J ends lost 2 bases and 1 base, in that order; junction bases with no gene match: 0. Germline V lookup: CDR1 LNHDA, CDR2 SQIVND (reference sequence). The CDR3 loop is CASSIQGANTEAFF. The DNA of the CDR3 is TGTGCCAGTAGTATACAGGGGGCGAACACTGAAGCTTTCTTT. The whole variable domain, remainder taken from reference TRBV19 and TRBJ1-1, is DGGITQSPKYLFRKEGQNVTLSCEQNLNHDAMYWYRQDPGQGLRLIYYSQIVNDFQKGDIAEGYSVSREKKESFPLTVTSAQKNPTAFYLCASSIQGANTEAFFGQGTRLTVV.